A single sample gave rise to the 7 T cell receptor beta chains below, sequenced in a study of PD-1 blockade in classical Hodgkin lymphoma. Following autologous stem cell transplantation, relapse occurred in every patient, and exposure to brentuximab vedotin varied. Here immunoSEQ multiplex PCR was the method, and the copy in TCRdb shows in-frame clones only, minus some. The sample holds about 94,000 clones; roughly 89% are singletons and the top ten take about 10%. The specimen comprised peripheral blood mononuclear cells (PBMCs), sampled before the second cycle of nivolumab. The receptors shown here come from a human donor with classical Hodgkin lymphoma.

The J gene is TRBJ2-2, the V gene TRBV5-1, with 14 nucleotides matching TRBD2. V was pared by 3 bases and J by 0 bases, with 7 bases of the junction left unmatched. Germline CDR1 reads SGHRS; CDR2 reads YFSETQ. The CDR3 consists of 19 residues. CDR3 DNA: TGCGCCAGCAGCTCCGGGGGGACTAGCGGGAGCGCGAACACCGGGGAGCTGTTTTTT. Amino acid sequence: CASSSGGTSGSANTGELFF.

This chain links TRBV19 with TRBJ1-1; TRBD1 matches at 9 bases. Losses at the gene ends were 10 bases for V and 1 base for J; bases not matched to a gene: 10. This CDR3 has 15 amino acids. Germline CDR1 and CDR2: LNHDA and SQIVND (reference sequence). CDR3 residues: CATRTTGGANTEAFF. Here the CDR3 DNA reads TGTGCCACGCGGACAACAGGGGGCGCGAACACTGAAGCTTTCTTT.

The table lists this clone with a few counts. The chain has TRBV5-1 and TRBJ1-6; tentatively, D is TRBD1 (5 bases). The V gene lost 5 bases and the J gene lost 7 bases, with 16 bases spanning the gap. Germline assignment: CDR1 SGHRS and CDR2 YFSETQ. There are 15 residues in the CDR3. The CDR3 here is CASSDDVGDNSPLHF. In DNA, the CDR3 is TGCGCCAGCAGTGACGACGTGGGGGACAATTCACCCCTCCACTTT.

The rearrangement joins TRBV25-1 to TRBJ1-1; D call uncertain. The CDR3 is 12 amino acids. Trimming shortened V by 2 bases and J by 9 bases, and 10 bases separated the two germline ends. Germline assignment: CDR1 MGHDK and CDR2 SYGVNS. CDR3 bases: TGTGCCAGCAGTGAAGGCGGCAGTCAAGCTTTCTTT. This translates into CASSEGGSQAFF.

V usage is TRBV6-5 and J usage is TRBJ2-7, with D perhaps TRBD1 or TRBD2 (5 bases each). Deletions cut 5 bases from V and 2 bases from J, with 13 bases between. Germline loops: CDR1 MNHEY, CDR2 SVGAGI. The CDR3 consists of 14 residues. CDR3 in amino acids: CASSPFRDAYEQYF. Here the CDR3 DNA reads TGTGCCAGCAGTCCCTTCCGGGACGCCTACGAGCAGTACTTC.

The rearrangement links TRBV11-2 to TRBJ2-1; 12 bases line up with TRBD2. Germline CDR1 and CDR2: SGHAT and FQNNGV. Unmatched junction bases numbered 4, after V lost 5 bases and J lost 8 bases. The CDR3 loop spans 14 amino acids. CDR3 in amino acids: CASSGLAGSDEQFF. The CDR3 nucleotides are TGTGCCAGCAGCGGACTAGCGGGATCCGATGAGCAGTTCTTC.

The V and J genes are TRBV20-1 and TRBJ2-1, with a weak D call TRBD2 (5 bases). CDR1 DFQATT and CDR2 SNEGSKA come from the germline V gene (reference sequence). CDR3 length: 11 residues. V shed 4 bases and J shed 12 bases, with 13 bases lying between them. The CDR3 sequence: CSATQDLGQFF. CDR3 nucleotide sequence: TGCAGTGCTACCCAGGACTTGGGGCAGTTCTTC.